Shown below are 18 T cell receptor beta chains from a single sample sequenced in a study of blood T cell repertoires in COVID-19. TCRdb's copy holds only in-frame clones and misses some; the assay was immunoSEQ multiplex PCR. The table records fewer than 65,000 clones, roughly 89% of them present only once. Input material: peripheral blood. The receptor source for this set is a woman of 80 years or more with acute or convalescent COVID-19.

This chain links TRBV15 with TRBJ2-1, with 9 bases matching TRBD1. The CDR3 runs to 15 residues. Germline loops: CDR1 LNHNV, CDR2 YYDKDF (reference sequence). With V trimmed by 2 bases and J by 8 bases, 7 bases remained unmatched. CDR3 nucleotide sequence: TGTGCCACCAGCAGACACCGGACAGGGGATGATGAGCAGTTCTTC. Translated, it gives CATSRHRTGDDEQFF.

This rearrangement joins TRBV7-2 to TRBJ1-6, with TRBD1 as a possible D gene (5 bases). The CDR3 is 14 residues long. Germline lookup yields CDR1 SGHTA and CDR2 FQGNSA. The V end lost 5 bases, the J end lost 7 bases, and 12 bases lay between the germline ends. The DNA for the CDR3 is TGTGCCAGCAGCCCGACAGTGACCAATTCACCCCTCCACTTT. This translates into CASSPTVTNSPLHF.

This chain connects TRBV5-1 to TRBJ2-5, with 7 bases that match TRBD2. J was trimmed by 5 bases and V by 0 bases; bases with no gene match: 10. CDR3 length: 16 amino acids. Germline V gene data show CDR1 as SGHRS and CDR2 as YFSETQ. CDR3: CASSLAEAGVWETQYF. The CDR3 bases are TGCGCCAGCAGCTTGGCCGAGGCGGGAGTTTGGGAGACCCAGTACTTC.

This clone has just one count. J is TRBJ2-7 and V is TRBV2; tentative D call: TRBD1 (6 bases). Trimming removed 6 bases from V and 5 bases from J, with 14 bases in between. The CDR3 has 13 amino acids. Germline CDR1 reads SNHLY; CDR2 reads FYNNEI. CDR3 bases: TGTGCCAGCAGAAAAACAGGGTTAAACGAGCAGTACTTC. As protein: CASRKTGLNEQYF.

The rearrangement uses TRBV19 and TRBJ2-1, with 11 positions matching TRBD2. The germline CDR1 and CDR2 sequences are LNHDA and SQIVND (reference sequence). V was clipped by 4 bases and J by 2 bases; unmatched bases: 1. The CDR3 length is 15 residues. CDR3 amino acids: CASSKLAGAYNEQFF. CDR3 nucleotide sequence: TGTGCCAGTAGTAAACTAGCGGGGGCCTACAATGAGCAGTTCTTC.

The chain links TRBV11-2 to TRBJ2-2, with D tentatively TRBD1 (5 bases). The length of the CDR3 is 13 residues. CDR1 and CDR2 (germline): SGHAT, FQNNGV. The V end lost 3 bases, the J end lost 7 bases, and 9 bases lay between the germline ends. CDR3 loop: CASSFAGLGELFF. CDR3 in DNA: TGTGCCAGCAGCTTCGCAGGGCTCGGGGAGCTGTTTTTT.

This chain connects TRBV28 to TRBJ2-2; perhaps TRBD1 as D (6 bases). V shed 6 bases and J shed 3 bases, with 26 bases lying between them. CDR1 is MDHEN and CDR2 is SYDVKM in the germline V gene. This CDR3 has 19 amino acids. CDR3 DNA sequence: TGTGCCAGCAGGAACCTCAAGGGGGACACCCTCGCGGACACCGGGGAGCTGTTTTTT. Its translation is CASRNLKGDTLADTGELFF.

The gene calls are TRBV2 and TRBJ2-1, with 7 bases identical to TRBD1. The CDR3 contains 14 residues. The J segment lost 7 bases and the V segment lost 7 bases, leaving 10 bases of the junction unmatched. CDR1 and CDR2 (germline): SNHLY, FYNNEI. The CDR3 loop is CASIQTGPRNEQFF. As DNA, the CDR3 is TGTGCCAGCATTCAGACAGGGCCCAGAAATGAGCAGTTCTTC.

The gene calls are TRBV7-2 and TRBJ1-3; a weak D match, TRBD1 (5 bases). This CDR3 comprises 15 residues. Germline CDR1 SGHTA, CDR2 FQGNSA. Trimming took off 5 bases at V and 4 bases at J, with 15 bases between the two ends. In DNA form, the CDR3 reads TGTGCCAGCAGCCCGGGGGAGGCGGCAGGAAACACCATATATTTT. Protein: CASSPGEAAGNTIYF.

This chain uses TRBV15 with TRBJ2-1, with 8 bases aligning to TRBD2. The CDR3 extends over 13 amino acids. The germline gives CDR1 LNHNV, CDR2 YYDKDF (reference sequence). J gave up 13 bases and V 5 bases, and 10 bases lay outside the gene matches. This chain's CDR3 is CATSSRNSGDQFF. The CDR3, as DNA: TGTGCCACCAGCTCCAGAAATAGCGGGGATCAGTTCTTC.

This sequence joins TRBV18 and TRBJ2-7; a possible D gene is TRBD1 (5 bases). CDR3 size: 15 residues. The germline V and J ends were trimmed by 1 base and 2 bases, with 12 bases remaining between them. Per germline, CDR1 KGHSH and CDR2 LQKENI. CDR3 in amino acids: CASSPQSPGPYEQYF. The CDR3 nucleotides are TGTGCCAGCTCACCACAATCGCCAGGGCCCTACGAGCAGTACTTC.

The rearrangement joins TRBV12-3 or TRBV12-4 to TRBJ2-7; D remains ambiguous. This CDR3 comprises 13 residues. V shed 6 bases and J shed 10 bases, with 19 bases lying between them. CDR3: CASSSGSYADQYF. CDR3 nucleotide sequence: TGTGCCAGCAGCTCCGGGTCCTACGCGGATCAGTACTTC.

The rearrangement links TRBV7-2 to TRBJ2-1; possible D gene TRBD2, 5 bases. CDR1 SGHTA and CDR2 FQGNSA come from the germline V gene. V dropped 3 bases and J dropped 10 bases, with 25 bases sitting between them. The CDR3 is made up of 17 amino acids. CDR3 sequence (DNA): TGTGCCAGCAGCTTTCTCTCAGCGGCAACCTGGGGAAAGGAGCAGTTCTTC. This sequence encodes CASSFLSAATWGKEQFF.

The chain links TRBV30 to TRBJ2-3; D might be TRBD2 (5 bases). V was trimmed by 5 bases and J by 1 base, leaving 10 bases between them. CDR1 is GTSNPN and CDR2 is SVGIG in the germline V gene (reference sequence). The length of the CDR3 is 13 residues. CDR3 protein: CAWDFGGTDTQYF. The CDR3 nucleotides read TGTGCCTGGGACTTCGGGGGCACAGATACGCAGTATTTT.

V usage is TRBV19 and J usage is TRBJ2-1, with TRBD2 identical over 11 bases. The germline CDR1 and CDR2 sequences are LNHDA and SQIVND (reference sequence). The CDR3 runs to 15 residues. The V and J ends lost 3 bases and 7 bases, in that order; junction bases with no gene match: 5. CDR3 nucleotide sequence: TGTGCCAGTAGTATGACTAGCGGGGCGGGGAATGAGCAGTTCTTC. Protein sequence: CASSMTSGAGNEQFF.

CDR3 protein: CASTPDRDSYNEQFF. CDR3 DNA: TGTGCCAGCACCCCCGACAGGGATTCCTACAATGAGCAGTTCTTC. This chain joins TRBV6-5 and TRBJ2-1, with 7 nucleotides matching TRBD1. This CDR3 has 15 amino acids. The V and J ends lost 7 bases and 1 base, in that order; junction bases with no gene match: 7. Germline CDR1 MNHEY, CDR2 SVGAGI.

The V and J genes are TRBV7-9 and TRBJ2-5; 8 bases fit TRBD1. The CDR3 contains 16 residues. Trimming took 5 bases from V and 4 from J; bases not matched to a gene: 12. Per germline, CDR1 SEHNR and CDR2 FQNEAQ (reference sequence). The CDR3 sequence is CASSIFPGGGGETQYF. In DNA form, the CDR3 reads TGTGCCAGCAGCATTTTTCCAGGGGGCGGCGGAGAGACCCAGTACTTC.

V and J are TRBV18 and TRBJ2-1; 11 bases line up with TRBD2. CDR1 and CDR2 (germline): KGHSH, LQKENI. J was trimmed by 7 bases and V by 3 bases; bases with no gene match: 5. The CDR3 loop spans 15 amino acids. The DNA of the CDR3 is TGTGCCAGCTCACCGCCGGGACTAGCGGCGAATGAGCAGTTCTTC. Protein product: CASSPPGLAANEQFF.